A selection of T cell receptor beta chains follows, all from one sample in a study of blood T cell repertoires in COVID-19. Profiling relied on immunoSEQ multiplex PCR, and the TCRdb table lists in-frame clones only, not all of them. The profile shows around 58,000 clones, roughly nine tenths of them singletons. Sequenced: peripheral blood. All receptors come from a woman aged 60-75 years with active or convalescent COVID-19. Both conserved end residues are part of each CDR3. A D gene is named only where the DNA matches it firmly. Where a row states a size, it is once, few, many or the class of an expanded clone; other rows omit it.

TRBD1 . TRBJ2-1 TRBV5-5 CASSLTNPGTGGGNEQFF TGTGCCAGCAGCTTGACGAACCCCGGGACAGGGGGAGGCAATGAGCAGTTCTTC
TRBD1 . TRBJ1-5 TRBV5-1 CASSLGGTGGYQPQHF TGCGCCAGCAGCTTGGGCGGGACAGGGGGTTATCAGCCCCAGCATTTT
. . TRBJ1-1 TRBV29-1 CSVVGQGGTEAFF TGCAGCGTTGTTGGGCAGGGAGGCACTGAAGCTTTCTTT
. once TRBJ2-5 TRBV29-1 CSGGGGGGHSKTQYF TGCAGCGGAGGCGGAGGTGGGGGCCATTCAAAGACCCAGTACTTC
TRBD2 once TRBJ2-1 TRBV10-3 CAISEGTSGPYNEQFF TGTGCCATCAGTGAGGGCACTAGCGGACCCTACAATGAGCAGTTCTTC
. . TRBJ1-6 TRBV30 CAWSETGLNSPLHF TGTGCCTGGAGTGAGACAGGTTTGAATTCACCCCTCCACTTT
. once TRBJ2-1 TRBV20-1 CSASGGNIGGNEQFF TGCAGTGCTAGTGGTGGGAATATAGGGGGCAATGAGCAGTTCTTC
. . TRBJ1-5 TRBV6-5 CASSYSRDFSNQPQHF TGTGCCAGCAGTTACTCGAGGGACTTTAGCAATCAGCCCCAGCATTTT
. . TRBJ2-1 TRBV6-2/TRBV6-3 CASSDFWGGEKNEQFF TGTGCCAGCAGTGACTTTTGGGGCGGCGAGAAGAATGAGCAGTTCTTC
. . TRBJ1-2 TRBV6-2/TRBV6-3 CASSLTALHFYGYTF TGTGCCAGCAGCTTGACAGCCTTACATTTCTATGGCTACACCTTC
. . TRBJ1-1 TRBV14 CASSSRGLEAFF TGTGCCAGCAGCTCCAGAGGGCTTGAAGCTTTCTTT
. . TRBJ1-4 TRBV19 CASRRQNEKLFF TGTGCCAGCAGGAGACAGAATGAAAAACTGTTTTTT
. . TRBJ1-2 TRBV7-2 CASSNRQEGGVYGYTF TGTGCCAGCAGCAACCGTCAGGAGGGAGGAGTCTATGGCTACACCTTC
TRBD1 . TRBJ2-2 TRBV7-8 CASSIQGTGELFF TGTGCCAGCAGCATACAGGGGACCGGGGAGCTGTTTTTT
. . TRBJ2-5 TRBV24-1 CATSSPQGLLQETQYF TGTGCCACCTCGAGTCCCCAGGGGCTCCTCCAAGAGACCCAGTACTTC
. . TRBJ1-1 TRBV28 CASSLPAGTEAFF TGTGCCAGCAGTTTACCGGCGGGCACTGAAGCTTTCTTT
. . TRBJ1-1 TRBV6-1 CASSEGVGGNTEAFF TGTGCCAGCAGTGAGGGAGTGGGGGGGAACACTGAAGCTTTCTTT
. once TRBJ1-2 TRBV2 CAENSGPGYTF TGTGCCGAGAATTCAGGGCCTGGCTACACCTTC
. . TRBJ1-2 TRBV21-1 CASSNGEGGYTF TGTGCCAGCAGCAACGGGGAGGGGGGCTACACCTTC
. . TRBJ1-4 TRBV28 CASSVWAITSEKLFF TGTGCCAGCAGTGTCTGGGCCATCACATCTGAAAAACTGTTTTTT
. . TRBJ1-2 TRBV6-1 CASSENRALIGYTF TGTGCCAGCAGTGAGAACAGGGCCCTAATAGGCTACACCTTC
. . TRBJ1-3 TRBV6-6 CASSLAGYSGNTIYF TGTGCCAGCAGTTTAGCAGGGTACTCTGGAAACACCATATATTTT
. . TRBJ2-1 TRBV5-4 CASSLAGNEQFF TGTGCCAGCAGCTTAGCAGGCAATGAGCAGTTCTTC
TRBD2 . TRBJ2-3 TRBV5-1 CASSPGTSGNADTQYF TGCGCCAGCAGCCCCGGGACTAGCGGGAATGCAGATACGCAGTATTTT
. . TRBJ2-7 TRBV21-1 CASSKDRGSEQYF TGTGCCAGCAGCAAGGACAGGGGCTCCGAGCAGTACTTC
. . TRBJ2-6 TRBV5-4 CASSLDLAPGANVLTF TGTGCCAGCAGCTTGGATTTAGCCCCTGGGGCCAACGTCCTGACTTTC
TRBD1 . TRBJ1-1 TRBV30 CAWSPQDRRLNTEAFF TGTGCCTGGAGTCCCCAGGACAGGAGGTTGAACACTGAAGCTTTCTTT
TRBD1 . TRBJ2-3 TRBV28 CASSSPGDRAGDTQYF TGTGCCAGCAGTTCGCCGGGGGACAGGGCAGGAGATACGCAGTATTTT
. . TRBJ2-5 TRBV2 CASSVLETQYF TGTGCCAGCAGTGTTCTCGAGACCCAGTACTTC
TRBD2 . TRBJ2-3 TRBV4-3 CASSQETLAGTDTQYF TGCGCCAGCAGCCAAGAAACGCTAGCGGGCACAGATACGCAGTATTTT
. . TRBJ2-4 TRBV4-1 CASSQVGQMQNIQYF TGCGCCAGCAGCCAAGTAGGACAAATGCAAAACATTCAGTACTTC
. . TRBJ2-2 TRBV19 CVNPGGELFF TGTGTTAATCCGGGCGGGGAGCTGTTTTTT
TRBD1 once TRBJ1-1 TRBV10-1 CASSGPQGAGEAFF TGCGCCAGCAGTGGGCCCCAGGGGGCGGGGGAAGCTTTCTTT
. . TRBJ2-2 TRBV10-3 CAISRRDTGELFF TGTGCCATCAGCCGCAGGGACACCGGGGAGCTGTTTTTT
TRBD1 . TRBJ1-2 TRBV5-1 CASSYDRVNGYTF TGCGCCAGCAGCTACGACAGGGTGAATGGCTACACCTTC
. once TRBJ2-1 TRBV2 CASSDRGQSNNEQFF TGTGCCAGCAGTGATAGAGGACAGTCGAACAATGAGCAGTTCTTC
. . TRBJ1-5 TRBV28 CASSFQSNQPQHF TGTGCCAGCAGTTTCCAGAGCAATCAGCCCCAGCATTTT
TRBD1 . TRBJ1-5 TRBV10-3 CAISVDRVDQPQHF TGTGCCATCAGCGTAGACAGGGTCGATCAGCCCCAGCATTTT
. . TRBJ2-5 TRBV29-1 CSVDVRLEETQYF TGCAGCGTTGACGTCAGACTAGAAGAGACCCAGTACTTC
TRBD1 . TRBJ2-2 TRBV27 CASSSITGGKSQPGELFF TGTGCCAGCAGCTCGATTACAGGGGGAAAAAGTCAGCCCGGGGAGCTGTTTTTT
TRBD1 . TRBJ2-3 TRBV12-3/TRBV12-4 CASENRGTDTQYF TGTGCCAGCGAGAACAGGGGGACAGATACGCAGTATTTT
. . TRBJ1-2 TRBV24-1 CATSDWDTNYGYTF TGTGCCACCAGTGATTGGGACACCAACTATGGCTACACCTTC
. . TRBJ2-1 TRBV19 CASSRVGGNEQFF TGTGCCAGTAGTAGGGTTGGCGGCAATGAGCAGTTCTTC
TRBD2 . TRBJ2-2 TRBV5-6 CASSGREIGGELFF TGTGCCAGCAGCGGGCGGGAGATCGGCGGGGAGCTGTTTTTT
. . TRBJ2-3 TRBV2 CASRLDYSTDTQYF TGTGCCAGCAGGCTGGACTATTCCACAGATACGCAGTATTTT